Each of the 27 T cell receptor beta chains below was sequenced from the same sample in a study of HIV-infected children after antiretroviral therapy interruption. A 3' RACE protocol on RNA, with unique molecular identifiers, produced the TCR library. MiXCR, applied by TCRdb to the 3' RACE reads, yields one record per CDR3 protein. Among about 86,000 distinct CDR3 sequences, 6.9% were seen once, and the ten largest hold around 1.1%. The sample's treatment: PENTA 11 planned treatment interruption arm or continuous ART arm. The sample in question was CD45RA+ CD4+ T cells from PBMCs, pooled from several time points, obtained from a donor given antiretroviral therapy, either interrupted or continuous. Subset of the sample: naive CD4+ CD45RA+ CD45RO- T cells. The receptors derive from a pool of human donors with HIV.

This clonotype was counted ten times or more. The chain employs TRBV29-1 and TRBJ2-3, with a weak D call TRBD1 (6 bases). The V and J ends lost 2 bases and 2 bases respectively, with 14 bases between them. Germline CDR1 reads SQVTM; CDR2 reads ANQGSEA. The CDR3 loop spans 15 amino acids. CDR3 amino acids: CSVENLGQVTDTQYF. DNA of the CDR3: TGCAGCGTTGAAAATTTGGGACAAGTCACAGATACGCAGTATTTT.

This clonotype was seen repeatedly, ten times or more. The chain uses TRBV4-2 and TRBJ2-3; the D gene is possibly TRBD2 (6 bases). The germline V gene encodes CDR1 LGHNA and CDR2 YNFKEQ. This CDR3 is built from 16 residues. V lost 6 bases and J lost 4, with 20 bases in between. The CDR3 DNA sequence: TGTGCCAGCAGGGGGAGGCTGGTCGGACCGTCAGATACGCAGTATTTT. Residues: CASRGRLVGPSDTQYF.

In its sample, this clonotype was seen many times. The V call is TRBV20-1, the J call TRBJ2-1, with a possible D match to TRBD2 (5 bases). Germline CDR1 DFQATT, CDR2 SNEGSKA (reference sequence). This CDR3 comprises 11 residues. V lost 3 bases and J 6 bases, leaving 6 bases between the germline ends. The CDR3 DNA reads as TGCAGTGCTAGGACTACCAATGAGCAGTTCTTC. Translation: CSARTTNEQFF.

This clonotype was seen a handful of times. In DNA, the CDR3 is TGTGCCAGTTGTACGGACGGAGGCACCATATATTTT. Amino acid sequence: CASCTDGGTIYF. The rearrangement uses TRBV19 and TRBJ1-3; no reliable D call. With 8 bases removed from V and 9 bases from J, the gap between germline ends came to 14 bases. CDR1 LNHDA and CDR2 SQIVND come from the germline V gene (reference sequence). The length of the CDR3 is 12 residues.

This clonotype was found many times. The CDR3 region is CASSPLDRGGEKLFF. The DNA for the CDR3 is TGTGCCAGCTCACCCTTGGACAGGGGAGGCGAAAAACTGTTTTTT. The chain is built from TRBV18 and TRBJ1-4; 9 bases are shared with TRBD1. The CDR3 length is 15 residues. The germline V gene has CDR1 KGHSH and CDR2 LQKENI. After removal of 3 bases from V and 8 bases from J, the junction contained 7 bases not matched to a gene. Using reference TRBV18 and TRBJ1-4 for the parts outside the CDR3, the full variable domain is NAGVMQNPRHLVRRRGQEARLRCSPMKGHSHVYWYRQLPEEGLKFMVYLQKENIIDESGMPKERFSAEFPKEGPSILRIQQVVRGDSAAYFCASSPLDRGGEKLFFGSGTQLSVL.

This rearrangement joins TRBV20-1 to TRBJ2-3; D gene unclear. There are 13 residues in the CDR3. Trimming cost V 5 bases and J 1 base, with 10 bases left between them. CDR1 is DFQATT and CDR2 is SNEGSKA in the germline V gene (reference sequence). CDR3: CSAVGSRTDTQYF. CDR3 nucleotide sequence: TGCAGTGCTGTGGGTTCCCGCACAGATACGCAGTATTTT.

This clonotype was recorded once. The chain couples TRBV2 to TRBJ2-7; tentative D call: TRBD2 (6 bases). The CDR3 sequence is 12 residues long. Trimming removed 4 bases from V and 4 bases from J, with 8 bases in between. The germline CDR1 and CDR2 sequences are SNHLY and FYNNEI. Here the CDR3 DNA reads TGTGCCAGCAGTGGGGAGGTTTACGAGCAGTACTTC. It yields the protein CASSGEVYEQYF.

This clonotype has ten or more counts. The chain joins TRBV2 to TRBJ1-1; D remains ambiguous. Germline V gene data show CDR1 as SNHLY and CDR2 as FYNNEI. This CDR3 comprises 15 residues. The V and J ends lost 0 bases and 2 bases respectively, with 10 bases between them. This chain's CDR3 is CASSEAHPDNTEAFF. The CDR3 bases are TGTGCCAGCAGTGAAGCGCACCCAGATAACACTGAAGCTTTCTTT.

This clonotype was counted ten times or more. This CDR3 reads CASSSRGFGNTIYF. The CDR3 DNA is TGTGCCAGCAGTTCAAGGGGATTCGGAAACACCATATATTTT. V gene TRBV6-6 combines with J gene TRBJ1-3; maybe TRBD1 (5 bases). The CDR3 is 14 amino acids. Trimming cost V 4 bases and J 4 bases, with 11 bases left between them. CDR1 is MNHNY, CDR2 SVGAGI, per germline (reference sequence).

This clonotype appeared many times. Here the CDR3 reads CASSLTDNSNQPQHF. The CDR3 DNA reads as TGTGCCAGCAGCTTAACAGATAATAGCAATCAGCCCCAGCATTTT. The chain joins TRBV7-9 to TRBJ1-5; D not resolved. This CDR3 has 15 amino acids. V gave up 2 bases and J gave up 0 bases, with 8 bases separating them. Germline CDR1 SEHNR, CDR2 FQNEAQ (reference sequence).

The rearrangement links TRBV12-3 or TRBV12-4 to TRBJ2-7; D might be TRBD1 or TRBD2, each matching 5 bases. The CDR3 extends over 14 amino acids. V was cut by 5 bases and J by 4 bases, with 15 bases left in between. CDR3 DNA: TGTGCCAGCAGTCCTACCGGGACCCCGTACGAGCAGTACTTC. Translated: CASSPTGTPYEQYF.

This chain connects TRBV20-1 to TRBJ1-5; TRBD1 aligns across 12 bases. Germline trimming cut 2 bases from V and 6 bases from J; bases unmatched to any gene: 11. The CDR3 spans 17 residues. The germline CDR1 and CDR2 sequences are DFQATT and SNEGSKA (reference sequence). The CDR3 loop is CSARRGTGGPGGQPQHF. In DNA, the CDR3 is TGCAGTGCTAGAAGGGGGACAGGGGGCCCAGGAGGTCAGCCCCAGCATTTT.

This clonotype was counted many times. J is TRBJ2-7 and V is TRBV29-1, with no clear D. CDR1 and CDR2 (germline): SQVTM, ANQGSEA. The CDR3 covers 13 residues. V was clipped by 7 bases and J by 6 bases, with 19 bases between them. The CDR3 reads CSAANRFDGEQYF. CDR3 bases: TGCAGCGCCGCCAACCGGTTCGACGGCGAGCAGTACTTC.

The table lists this clonotype with a few counts. This chain links TRBV7-2 with TRBJ1-2; D gene unclear. Germline CDR1 reads SGHTA; CDR2 reads FQGNSA. The CDR3 is 16 amino acids. The ends were cut back, 1 base at V and 4 bases at J, with 16 bases in the middle. CDR3 bases: TGTGCCAGCAGCTTAGTAGTCTGGGCCCCGGGCTATGGCTACACCTTC. Encoded protein: CASSLVVWAPGYGYTF.

This rearrangement joins TRBV12-3 or TRBV12-4 to TRBJ1-1; D possibly corresponds to TRBD1 (5 bases). V was pared by 8 bases and J by 5 bases, with 21 bases between. CDR3 length: 15 amino acids. CDR3 nucleotide sequence: TGTGCCAGCGCCATAAATTCCATTCGGGGGACTGAAGCTTTCTTT. Amino acids: CASAINSIRGTEAFF.

This clonotype was counted at least ten times. This chain connects TRBV5-1 to TRBJ2-3, with a tentative D call TRBD1 (6 bases). V was clipped by 3 bases and J by 2 bases, with 16 bases between them. CDR1 is SGHRS, CDR2 YFSETQ, per germline. The CDR3 spans 16 residues. As DNA, the CDR3 is TGCGCCAGCAGCTCCGGACAGCTTTCCCCCACAGATACGCAGTATTTT. As protein: CASSSGQLSPTDTQYF.

In its sample, this clonotype was seen many times. This CDR3 reads CASSRDSVYEQFF. The CDR3 DNA sequence: TGTGCCAGCAGCCGAGATAGCGTCTATGAGCAGTTCTTC. This chain connects TRBV9 to TRBJ2-1, with D maybe TRBD2 (5 bases). Germline V gene lookup returns CDR1 SGDLS and CDR2 YYNGEE. The V end lost 4 bases, the J end lost 8 bases, and 13 bases lay between the germline ends. CDR3 size: 13 residues.

This clonotype was seen ten or more times. The chain is built from TRBV28 and TRBJ2-5; TRBD2 agrees at 7 bases. This CDR3 is 17 amino acids long. V lost 3 bases to trimming and J lost 5 bases; unmatched junction nucleotides: 15. Per the germline V gene, CDR1 is MDHEN and CDR2 is SYDVKM. CDR3 amino acids: CASSFVGQREFLETQYF. The DNA of the CDR3 is TGTGCCAGCAGTTTCGTAGGTCAGCGGGAATTCCTTGAGACCCAGTACTTC.

This clonotype has a handful of counts. The V and J genes are TRBV19 and TRBJ2-1, with D perhaps matching TRBD2 (7 bases). V was cut by 1 base and J by 5 bases, with 18 bases left in between. The CDR3 spans 17 residues. The V gene's germline CDR1 is LNHDA and CDR2 SQIVND (reference sequence). DNA of the CDR3: TGTGCCAGTAGTATAGGTCCCGGGGGGCTATTGCACAATGAGCAGTTCTTC. Its protein is CASSIGPGGLLHNEQFF.

This clonotype has at least ten counts. The chain employs TRBV14 and TRBJ2-7; 7 bases line up with TRBD1. The CDR3 sequence is 16 residues long. Looked up from germline, CDR1 is SGHDN and CDR2 is FVKESK. Trimming at V came to 3 bases and at J to 5 bases, leaving 13 bases not matched to a gene. Here the CDR3 DNA reads TGTGCCAGCAGCCAGATTTCCGGGACAGCAAAGCACGAGCAGTACTTC. It encodes CASSQISGTAKHEQYF.

This clonotype was seen ten or more times. The chain combines TRBV19 with TRBJ2-2, with 8 bases identical to TRBD1. Looked up from germline, CDR1 is LNHDA and CDR2 is SQIVND (reference sequence). With 4 bases clipped from V and 4 bases from J, the junction kept 2 bases outside the gene matches. This CDR3 is built from 14 residues. In DNA, the CDR3 is TGTGCCAGTAGTACGACAGGGGTCACCGGGGAGCTGTTTTTT. Amino acid sequence: CASSTTGVTGELFF.

J is TRBJ1-4 and V is TRBV2; possibly TRBD1 for D (5 bases). The CDR3 is made up of 13 amino acids. V lost 6 bases to trimming and J lost 4 bases, with 9 bases between them. CDR1 and CDR2 from the germline V gene are SNHLY and FYNNEI. CDR3: CASSGDSNEKLFF. The CDR3 region has the DNA TGTGCCAGCAGCGGAGACAGTAATGAAAAACTGTTTTTT. The variable domain in full, completed from reference TRBV2 and TRBJ1-4, reads EPEVTQTPSHQVTQMGQEVILRCVPISNHLYFYWYRQILGQKVEFLVSFYNNEISEKSEIFDDQFSVERPDGSNFTLKIRSTKLEDSAMYFCASSGDSNEKLFFGSGTQLSVL.

This clonotype was counted many times. In DNA, the CDR3 is TGCGCCAGCAGACAGGCCCCTAACTATGGCTACACCTTC. Translating it yields CASRQAPNYGYTF. The chain combines TRBV5-1 with TRBJ1-2, with D tentatively TRBD1 (5 bases). This CDR3 comprises 13 residues. V dropped 5 bases and J dropped 0 bases, with 8 bases sitting between them. Per the germline V gene, CDR1 is SGHRS and CDR2 is YFSETQ.

This clonotype was seen many times. The chain has TRBV12-5 and TRBJ1-1, with 7 bases fitting TRBD1. Trimming cost V 3 bases and J 2 bases; bases outside gene matches: 12. The germline gives CDR1 LGHNT, CDR2 FRNRAP. The CDR3 loop spans 17 amino acids. Written as DNA, the CDR3 is TGTGCTAGTGGTTTACCCAGCGGAGGGGGCTTAAACACTGAAGCTTTCTTT. Amino acid sequence: CASGLPSGGGLNTEAFF.

This clonotype was detected a few times. The chain recombines TRBV20-1 with TRBJ1-1, with D maybe TRBD1 (5 bases). The CDR3 extends over 13 amino acids. Trimming removed 0 bases from V and 8 bases from J, with 13 bases in between. Looked up from germline, CDR1 is DFQATT and CDR2 is SNEGSKA (reference sequence). CDR3 amino acids: CSARDMKQEEAFF. CDR3 DNA: TGCAGTGCTAGAGATATGAAACAGGAGGAAGCTTTCTTT.

This clonotype has a handful of counts. This chain uses TRBV12-3 or TRBV12-4 with TRBJ2-1; no clear D gene. The CDR3 is 11 residues long. Trimming took 3 bases from V and 10 from J, leaving 7 bases between them. CDR3 sequence (DNA): TGTGCCAGCAGTTTTGTGGGGGAGCAGTTCTTC. Its translation is CASSFVGEQFF.

This clonotype was detected a few times. For the CDR3, the DNA is TGTGCCAGCAGCCGCACCCCGGGACACAACACCGGGGAGCTGTTTTTT. Amino acids: CASSRTPGHNTGELFF. This rearrangement joins TRBV3-1 to TRBJ2-2, with D perhaps matching TRBD1 (6 bases). Per germline, CDR1 LGHDT and CDR2 YNNKEL (reference sequence). Between the trimmed V and J ends, which lost 4 bases and 2 bases, there was a span of 14 bases. There are 16 residues in the CDR3.